This T cell receptor (beta chain) was sequenced during a study of memory CD4+ T cells and cytomegalovirus serostatus (dated by TCRdb to about 2019). Some background on the complete study: A total of some 35 healthy Belgian adults, of whom 9 were CMV seropositive and approximately 24 were CMV seronegative, were included in the cohort. To replicate a published TCR-based CMV serostatus classifier, the study sequenced CD4+ memory TCRbeta repertoires from a Belgian cohort whose cytomegalovirus serostatus was known.

As regards this clone: What antigen it recognizes has not been identified. Base qualities were left out, and no much larger clone turns up one base away.

A FACSAria II was used to sort memory CD4+ T cells, defined as single viable CD3+CD4+CD8-CD45RO+ cells. CMV serostatus was determined with a Roche Elecsys assay detecting serum IgG against CMV pp150, pp28, p38 and p52. Following thawing, total CD4+ T cells were enriched through positive selection using CD4 magnetic microbeads. The samples came from a different study that was designed specifically to examine the CD4+ T cell memory repertoire. Peripheral blood mononuclear cells were isolated and cryopreserved according to standard operating procedures, and serum was kept at -80 degrees C. The staining relied on CD3-PerCP (BW264/56), CD4-APC (RPA-T4), CD45RO-PE (UCHT1) and CD8-Pacific Orange (3B5) antibodies, and Sytox blue was used to exclude non-viable cells. Summary of the overall study and its limitations: A median bootstrapped AUC of roughly 0.94 with a 95% CI of 0.76-1.00 was achieved on the Belgian cohort by the original-framework classifier. CMV serostatus prediction reached a median bootstrapped AUC of about 0.94 with the original framework and over 0.8 with a US-trained random forest. The results were interpreted as suggesting that the CMV-associated TCR signature is mostly present in the CD4+ memory repertoire. Of fewer than 200 previously reported CMV-associated TCRbeta sequences, 67 appeared in the CD4+ memory repertoires, each in one to five individuals. Only CD4+CD45RO+ memory cells were sequenced, unlike the original study, which covered naive and memory CD4+ and CD8+ populations.

V lost 5 bases and J lost 5 bases; the stretch between them is 15 bases long. The CDR3 runs 14 residues from the cysteine to the phenylalanine. Left in the record is the CDR3 DNA by itself, 42 bases read in frame from the first base. CDR1 and CDR2 (MGHRA, YSYEKL) derive from the germline V gene. Genomic DNA was extracted from sorted cells with the Quick-DNA Microprep Kit. TCRbeta DNA was amplified with the immunoSEQ hsTCRbeta kit following the manufacturer's protocol. An Illumina MiSeq instrument was used to sequence the TCRbeta libraries. Processing in the source paper ran as follows. Removing out-of-frame sequences left approximately 2,000,000 distinct TCRbeta sequences, an average of about 73,000 per individual. Each individual was scored using the number of 150 to 200 previously reported CMV-associated TCRbeta sequences that the individual carried and the total number of productive distinct TCRbeta sequences. A beta-binomial model was reimplemented in Python, and random forests from scikit-learn, run with default parameters, were trained on data from the US cohort. Classifier performance on the Belgian cohort was summarized as median AUC with percentile confidence intervals calculated over 10,000 bootstrap iterations. TCRdb provides this immuneACCESS table in a form limited to in-frame rearrangements. Some clones are lacking; in checked studies, under half of them reflect an unresolved V gene, and why the rest are absent is not known. From that table come the V and J calls and clone size; the DNA was used to work out D and trimming. The sample table holds approximately 70,000 clones, of which about three quarters were seen once. Roughly 4.4% of the sample rests with the top ten.

The rearranged chain carries TRBV4-1 and TRBJ1-1; no D segment can be confidently identified. Sequencing input: memory CD4+ T cells from blood. The TCR comes from an adult in good health and CMV-seropositive. The bases read TGCGCCAGCAGCAATCGGGCCCGAGGAACTGAAGCTTTCTTT. Its amino acids are CASSNRARGTEAFF.